This TCR beta chain was identified during a study of blood T cell repertoires in COVID-19. Germline V CDR1 and CDR2: SNHLY, FYNNEI. CDR3 size: 12 residues. The junction had 4 bases not matched to a gene; V was cut back by 6 bases and J by 6 bases. The table came from immunoSEQ multiplex PCR; TCRdb's copy has only in-frame clones and leaves some out. Of roughly 120,000 clones in the sample, 65% to 80% were seen once. This clonotype was sampled from a man between 65 and 85 years old with acute or convalescent COVID-19. Material: peripheral blood. The chain uses TRBV2 and TRBJ2-7; 8 bases match TRBD1. The DNA for the CDR3 is TGTGCCAGCAGCCTTGACAGGGGCGAGCAGTACTTC. This codes for CASSLDRGEQYF. Together with reference TRBV2 and TRBJ2-7, the CDR3 gives the full variable domain: EPEVTQTPSHQVTQMGQEVILRCVPISNHLYFYWYRQILGQKVEFLVSFYNNEISEKSEIFDDQFSVERPDGSNFTLKIRSTKLEDSAMYFCASSLDRGEQYFGPGTRLTVT.